The rows below give T cell receptor beta chains drawn from one sample of a study of CD8 T cells in ankylosing spondylitis. One entry per CDR3 protein, called by TCRdb with MiXCR from the 5' RACE reads. The sample holds 160,000 or so distinct CDR3 sequences, roughly 10% seen once. The source material was blood, either unsorted or a sorted T cell fraction (not recorded which). The receptors shown here come from a female donor with ankylosing spondylitis or in good health (not recorded which). Both conserved end residues are part of each CDR3. The D gene is left open where the match is weak. Expanded clones get a size class; other rows say once, few or many, or leave the size out.

TRBJ1-2	few	-	TRBV5-1	CASSSGGYDRPNYGYTF	TGCGCCAGCAGCTCTGGGGGATACGACAGACCTAACTATGGCTACACCTTC
TRBJ1-2	-	-	TRBV20-1	CSALGRSYGYTF	TGCAGTGCCCTCGGACGGTCCTATGGCTACACCTTC
TRBJ1-3	-	-	TRBV6-1	CASSVSYRASGNTIYF	TGTGCCAGCAGTGTTTCTTACAGAGCCTCTGGAAACACCATATATTTT
TRBJ2-1	many	-	TRBV7-9	CASSLVSHNNEQFF	TGTGCCAGCAGCTTAGTTTCACATAACAATGAGCAGTTCTTC
TRBJ1-2	-	-	TRBV4-1	CASSQDQWVGYGYTF	TGCGCCAGCAGCCAAGATCAATGGGTTGGTTATGGCTACACCTTC
TRBJ1-2	-	-	TRBV4-3	CASSQDTGTNYGYTF	TGCGCCAGCAGCCAAGATACAGGAACTAACTATGGCTACACCTTC
TRBJ2-7	-	TRBD1	TRBV5-5	CASSIDLGQSSYEQYF	TGTGCCAGCAGCATTGACCTGGGACAGTCTTCCTACGAGCAGTACTTC
TRBJ1-1	many	-	TRBV27	CASSLGGAGTEAFF	TGCGCCAGCAGCCTTGGGGGGGCGGGAACTGAAGCTTTCTTT
TRBJ2-7	-	-	TRBV3-1	CASSQDQTTGTYEQYF	TGTGCCAGCAGCCAAGACCAAACTACCGGGACCTACGAGCAGTACTTC
TRBJ2-7	few	TRBD2	TRBV27	CASSSGLAGVYEQYF	TGTGCCAGCAGTTCCGGACTAGCGGGAGTGTACGAGCAGTACTTC
TRBJ2-2	few	-	TRBV10-3	CAIRALNTGELFF	TGTGCCATCAGAGCATTGAACACCGGGGAGCTGTTTTTT
TRBJ2-5	-	-	TRBV12-3/TRBV12-4	CASGVTEETQYF	TGTGCCAGCGGCGTAACAGAAGAGACCCAGTACTTC
TRBJ2-2	-	TRBD2	TRBV3-1	CASSQFQTSGSITGELFF	TGTGCCAGCAGCCAATTCCAAACTAGCGGGAGTATCACCGGGGAGCTGTTTTTT
TRBJ2-5	-	-	TRBV9	CASSVGLAPSGETQYF	TGTGCCAGCAGCGTGGGGCTAGCTCCCTCGGGGGAGACCCAGTACTTC
TRBJ2-1	-	-	TRBV28	CASSFDEQFF	TGTGCCAGCAGTTTCGATGAGCAGTTCTTC
TRBJ2-2	few	-	TRBV6-2/TRBV6-3	CASSPFEGRTTGELFF	TGTGCCAGCAGTCCCTTCGAGGGCAGGACCACCGGGGAGCTGTTTTTT
TRBJ2-3	-	-	TRBV7-3	CASSLTVDSSTDTQYF	TGTGCCAGCAGCTTAACAGTCGATTCTAGCACAGATACGCAGTATTTT
TRBJ2-1	many	-	TRBV10-3	CAIRGTSIGEQFF	TGTGCCATCAGGGGGACGTCTATTGGTGAGCAGTTCTTC
TRBJ1-1	few	-	TRBV29-1	CSGGGRGTEAFF	TGCAGCGGGGGAGGACGGGGCACTGAAGCTTTCTTT
TRBJ2-7	few	TRBD2	TRBV20-1	CSASLSGPPYEQYF	TGCAGTGCCTCACTTAGCGGGCCGCCCTACGAGCAGTACTTC
TRBJ2-7	-	TRBD1	TRBV4-3	CASSQDYGTGILEQYF	TGCGCCAGCAGCCAAGATTATGGGACAGGGATTCTTGAGCAGTACTTC
TRBJ1-1	-	-	TRBV27	CASSLGGRVTEAFF	TGTGCCAGCAGTTTAGGGGGGCGCGTCACTGAAGCTTTCTTT
TRBJ2-1	-	-	TRBV7-6	CASSRTSSSYNEQFF	TGTGCCAGCAGCCGGACATCTAGCTCCTACAATGAGCAGTTCTTC
TRBJ2-1	-	TRBD1	TRBV29-1	CSVTPDRAAPDEQFF	TGCAGCGTAACCCCGGACAGGGCCGCCCCGGATGAGCAGTTCTTC
TRBJ1-5	-	-	TRBV27	CASRGKGDSNQPQHF	TGTGCCAGCAGGGGAAAGGGGGATAGCAATCAGCCCCAGCATTTT
TRBJ2-3	few	-	TRBV3-1	CASSHRERRSTDTQYF	TGTGCCAGCAGCCATCGTGAGCGTCGTAGCACAGATACGCAGTATTTT
TRBJ2-2	few	TRBD2	TRBV6-2/TRBV6-3	CASSYRRLSGLTNTGELFF	TGTGCCAGCAGTTACCGCCGCTTATCGGGACTAACGAACACCGGGGAGCTGTTTTTT
TRBJ1-2	few	-	TRBV28	CASGVWYGYTF	TGTGCCAGCGGGGTTTGGTATGGCTACACCTTC
TRBJ1-1	few	-	TRBV12-3/TRBV12-4	CASRTAMNTEAFF	TGTGCCAGCAGGACAGCAATGAACACTGAAGCTTTCTTT
TRBJ2-1	-	-	TRBV12-3/TRBV12-4	CASTLGGAWGEQFF	TGTGCCAGCACCCTTGGCGGGGCTTGGGGGGAGCAGTTCTTC
TRBJ2-3	-	-	TRBV6-1	CASSEWVAETQDTQYF	TGTGCCAGCAGTGAATGGGTAGCGGAGACCCAAGATACGCAGTATTTT
TRBJ2-5	few	-	TRBV20-1	CSARFRQSRFVQETQYF	TGCAGTGCTAGGTTCCGACAGTCCCGTTTTGTCCAAGAGACCCAGTACTTC
TRBJ2-7	few	TRBD1	TRBV2	CARLDRGCYEQYF	TGTGCCAGACTGGACAGGGGGTGTTACGAGCAGTACTTC
TRBJ1-1	few	TRBD1	TRBV7-6	CASSLIQGNSTEAFF	TGTGCCAGCAGTCTAATACAGGGGAATTCGACTGAAGCTTTCTTT
TRBJ2-1	few	TRBD2	TRBV15	CATSRGVAGAYEQFF	TGTGCCACCAGCAGAGGAGTAGCGGGAGCGTATGAGCAGTTCTTC
TRBJ2-1	many	-	TRBV10-3	CAISESLAQYNEQFF	TGTGCCATCAGTGAGAGTCTAGCGCAGTACAATGAGCAGTTCTTC
TRBJ1-2	few	-	TRBV20-1	CSARDQSNYGYTF	TGCAGTGCTAGAGATCAGTCTAACTATGGCTACACCTTC
TRBJ2-7	few	TRBD1	TRBV4-3	CASSQSARGTGGTYEQYF	TGCGCCAGCAGCCAAAGCGCACGTGGGACAGGGGGAACCTACGAGCAGTACTTC
TRBJ2-7	-	TRBD1	TRBV2	CASSDRGHWEQYF	TGTGCCAGCAGTGACAGGGGGCACTGGGAGCAGTACTTC
TRBJ2-2	-	-	TRBV6-2/TRBV6-3	CASSYSGATANTGELFF	TGTGCCAGCAGTTACTCGGGGGCAACCGCGAACACCGGGGAGCTGTTTTTT
TRBJ1-1	-	-	TRBV7-9	CASGVARDFNTEAFF	TGTGCCAGCGGCGTGGCCCGGGACTTTAACACTGAAGCTTTCTTT
TRBJ2-1	few	TRBD1	TRBV4-3	CASSQRTGGSNEQFF	TGCGCCAGCAGCCAAAGAACAGGGGGGAGCAATGAGCAGTTCTTC
TRBJ2-1	few	-	TRBV12-5	CASGGGPSSYNEQFF	TGTGCTAGTGGGGGGGGGCCGAGCTCCTACAATGAGCAGTTCTTC
TRBJ1-1	-	-	TRBV4-3	CASSQDRGGKAFF	TGCGCCAGCAGCCAAGATAGAGGGGGAAAAGCTTTCTTT
TRBJ1-5	few	-	TRBV10-1	CASSESSGDQPQHF	TGCGCCAGCAGTGAGTCCTCGGGGGATCAGCCCCAGCATTTT
TRBJ1-1	-	-	TRBV4-3	CASSQDAGVDTEAFF	TGCGCCAGCAGCCAAGATGCGGGGGTGGACACTGAAGCTTTCTTT
TRBJ2-1	many	-	TRBV4-3	CASSQDAAGYNEQFF	TGCGCCAGCAGCCAAGATGCCGCGGGATACAATGAGCAGTTCTTC
TRBJ1-1	once	-	TRBV14	CASSQIQGTEAFF	TGTGCCAGCAGCCAAATACAGGGCACTGAAGCTTTCTTT
TRBJ1-5	-	-	TRBV28	CASRNPGGTPQHF	TGTGCCAGCAGAAACCCCGGGGGCACCCCCCAGCATTTT
TRBJ1-2	-	TRBD1	TRBV12-3/TRBV12-4	CASSNSPGQGVLTF	TGTGCCAGCAGTAACTCACCGGGACAGGGTGTTCTTACCTTC
TRBJ1-2	many	-	TRBV4-3	CASSQVGGVNYGYTF	TGCGCCAGCAGCCAAGTCGGAGGGGTTAACTATGGCTACACCTTC
TRBJ1-4	-	-	TRBV11-2	CASSLLHQKLFF	TGTGCCAGCAGCTTACTCCACCAGAAACTGTTTTTT
TRBJ2-7	-	TRBD2	TRBV20-1	CSARDSAGGGYEQYF	TGCAGTGCTAGAGACTCAGCGGGAGGGGGGTACGAGCAGTACTTC
TRBJ2-1	few	-	TRBV29-1	CSVEGSLSRGGSYNEQFF	TGCAGCGTTGAAGGGAGCCTATCCCGTGGGGGGTCCTACAATGAGCAGTTCTTC